What follows describes a single T cell receptor (beta chain). This record comes from a study of blood T cell repertoires in COVID-19. Study-wide context: Some COVID-19 samples were acute and others convalescent; all came from the United States, Italy and Spain. Sources were T cells, B-cell-depleted T cells, or PBMCs; the material itself was cDNA or gDNA.

Original methodology: Amplifying reference gene primers gave estimates of nucleated cell counts. Assay: immunoSEQ multiplex PCR; the TCRdb copy retains only in-frame clones and omits some. Clonal size and the V and J genes are those of that table, whereas D and trimming came from the DNA. This table holds 120,000 or so clones, over 70% found once. Source material: peripheral blood. This clonotype originated in an elderly man with active or convalescent COVID-19.

CDR3 residues: CASSLGQGFFELFF. The DNA of the CDR3 is TGTGCCAGCAGCTTGGGACAGGGGTTCTTTGAACTGTTTTTT. V and J are TRBV11-2 and TRBJ1-4, with 10 bases matching TRBD1. Germline values: CDR1 SGHAT, CDR2 FQNNGV. There are 14 residues in the CDR3. The ends lost 3 bases at V and 12 bases at J; junction bases unmatched: 7. The entire variable domain, with the rest obtained from reference TRBV11-2 and TRBJ1-4, is as follows: EAGVAQSPRYKIIEKRQSVAFWCNPISGHATLYWYQQILGQGPKLLIQFQNNGVVDDSQLPKDRFSAERLKGVDSTLKIQPAKLEDSAVYLCASSLGQGFFELFFGSGTQLSVL.